What follows are 27 T cell receptor beta chains derived from one specimen sequenced in a study of blood T cell repertoires in COVID-19. The assay was immunoSEQ multiplex PCR, and TCRdb's table has in-frame clones only and misses some. The table includes about 240,000 clones, under 85% detected once. The sequenced sample consisted of peripheral blood. These receptors were taken from a human donor in a cohort sampled during active COVID-19.

The chain uses TRBV12-5 and TRBJ2-1; D is ambiguous. CDR1 and CDR2 from the germline V gene are LGHNT and FRNRAP. The CDR3 spans 13 residues. V gave up 8 bases and J gave up 0 bases, with 8 bases separating them. The CDR3 loop is CASRRLSYNEQFF. CDR3 DNA sequence: TGTGCTAGTCGGCGGCTCTCCTACAATGAGCAGTTCTTC.

The CDR3 sequence: CTSSPGLAGASPYEQYF. The CDR3 DNA reads as TGCACCAGCAGCCCGGGACTAGCGGGGGCCTCCCCCTACGAGCAGTACTTC. V and J are TRBV1 and TRBJ2-7; the table names TRBD2, a call not compared with the DNA. TRBV1 is a pseudogene segment. The CDR3 extends over 17 amino acids.

The genes are TRBV10-3 and TRBJ2-7; 7 positions agree with TRBD1. V lost 4 bases to trimming and J lost 4 bases; unmatched junction nucleotides: 10. The CDR3 covers 15 residues. Germline V gene sequence: CDR1 ENHRY, CDR2 SYGVKD. CDR3 amino acids: CAISAIDREKYEQYF. The CDR3 nucleotides are TGTGCCATCAGTGCCATCGACAGGGAAAAGTACGAGCAGTACTTC.

J is TRBJ1-1 and V is TRBV5-5; TRBD1 aligns across 11 bases. Trimming removed 4 bases from V and 4 bases from J; junction bases left unmatched: 6. From germline, CDR1 is SGHKS and CDR2 YYEKEE (reference sequence). This CDR3 has 15 amino acids. CDR3 nucleotide sequence: TGTGCCAGCAGCCTAGGGGGGACAGGGGGCACTGAAGCTTTCTTT. Amino acids: CASSLGGTGGTEAFF.

The rearrangement uses TRBV5-1 and TRBJ1-1, with 9 bases fitting TRBD1. The V gene's germline CDR1 is SGHRS and CDR2 YFSETQ. The V and J ends lost 5 bases and 4 bases, in that order; junction bases with no gene match: 9. The CDR3 extends over 15 amino acids. The CDR3 DNA reads as TGCGCCAGCAGTCTTAACAGGGGGCCGGTCACTGAAGCTTTCTTT. Translated, it gives CASSLNRGPVTEAFF.

The genes are TRBV5-8 and TRBJ2-4; 7 nucleotides agree with TRBD1. V was clipped by 1 base and J by 2 bases; unmatched bases: 3. The germline CDR1 and CDR2 sequences are SGHTS and YDEGEE. This CDR3 is built from 15 residues. The DNA for the CDR3 is TGTGCCAGCAGCTTGAGGGGGCTCACCAAAAACATTCAGTACTTC. This encodes CASSLRGLTKNIQYF. Combining the CDR3 with reference TRBV5-8 and TRBJ2-4 gives the whole variable domain EAGVTQSPTHLIKTRGQQATLRCSPISGHTSVYWYQQALGLGLQFLLWYDEGEERNRGNFPPRFSGRQFPNYSSELNVNALELEDSALYLCASSLRGLTKNIQYFGAGTRLSVL.

The V gene is TRBV3-1 (or the pseudogene TRBV3-2), the J gene TRBJ2-7; D may be TRBD2 (7 bases). The CDR3 spans 13 residues. Trimming pared 0 bases from V and 6 bases from J, leaving 9 bases between. Germline V gene lookup returns CDR1 LGHDT and CDR2 YNNKEL (reference sequence). The CDR3 spells CASSQEGGGEQYF. The CDR3 DNA reads as TGTGCCAGCAGCCAAGAAGGGGGGGGCGAGCAGTACTTC.

This chain uses TRBV7-2 with TRBJ2-5; TRBD2 matches 10 bases. The CDR3 totals 18 residues. Germline V CDR1 and CDR2: SGHTA, FQGNSA. V dropped 2 bases and J dropped 0; count of bases not matched to a gene: 9. The CDR3 DNA reads TGTGCCAGCAGCTTATCGGCTAGACTAGCGGGCAACCAAGAGACCCAGTACTTC. Its translation: CASSLSARLAGNQETQYF. Full variable domain (outside the CDR3, taken from reference TRBV7-2 and TRBJ2-5): GAGVSQSPSNKVTEKGKDVELRCDPISGHTALYWYRQSLGQGLEFLIYFQGNSAPDKSGLPSDRFSAERTGGSVSTLTIQRTQQEDSAVYLCASSLSARLAGNQETQYFGPGTRLLVL.

This clone was found once. The genes are TRBV29-1 and TRBJ1-2; D may be TRBD1 (6 bases). This CDR3 has 12 amino acids. The V and J ends lost 4 bases and 6 bases respectively, with 12 bases between them. The germline gives CDR1 SQVTM, CDR2 ANQGSEA. The CDR3 bases are TGCAGCGTTGCGAGGGGGAGGGATGGCTACACCTTC. It yields the protein CSVARGRDGYTF.

This clone was counted between two and nine times. At one end, the junction sequence differs from germline, possibly due to a read error. This chain links TRBV7-7 with TRBJ2-5; 8 bases fit TRBD2. This CDR3 contains 15 residues. In germline, CDR1 is SSHAT, CDR2 FNYEAQ (reference sequence). CDR3 nucleotide sequence: TGTGCTAGCAGCTTAGGCGGGGGGCCCCAAGAGACCCAGTACTTC. Residues: CASSLGGGPQETQYF.

The chain employs TRBV18 and TRBJ1-2; TRBD1 is a possible D gene (6 bases). CDR1 and CDR2 from the germline V gene are KGHSH and LQKENI. The CDR3 extends over 15 amino acids. Trimming removed 0 bases at V and 2 bases at J, with 10 bases between. CDR3 coding DNA: TGTGCCAGCTCACCACCGACAGGTTTCAACTATGGCTACACCTTC. It encodes CASSPPTGFNYGYTF.

V is TRBV10-1 and J is TRBJ2-5; 8 bases match TRBD1. The CDR3 covers 13 residues. Trimming took 5 bases from V and 2 from J; bases not matched to a gene: 1. In germline, CDR1 is WNHNN, CDR2 SYGVQD (reference sequence). Written as DNA, the CDR3 is TGCGCCAGCAGTAACAGGGGGCAAGAGACCCAGTACTTC. It yields the protein CASSNRGQETQYF.

J is TRBJ2-1 and V is TRBV2, with D maybe TRBD1 (6 bases). The CDR3 extends over 14 amino acids. CDR1 and CDR2 (germline): SNHLY, FYNNEI. V was trimmed by 10 bases and J by 3 bases, leaving 16 bases between them. DNA of the CDR3: TGTGCCACCAACCAGGTAGGGGGCTACAATGAGCAGTTCTTC. This encodes CATNQVGGYNEQFF.

V gene TRBV6-5 combines with J gene TRBJ2-3; D is undetermined. This CDR3 contains 13 residues. V lost 8 bases to trimming and J lost 3 bases, with 12 bases between them. From germline, CDR1 is MNHEY and CDR2 SVGAGI. CDR3 sequence (DNA): TGTGCCAGCTCCAGAGGCCTTACAGATACGCAGTATTTT. Encoded protein: CASSRGLTDTQYF.

The chain links TRBV28 to TRBJ2-7, with 10 bases identical to TRBD2. The CDR3 extends over 15 amino acids. Per germline, CDR1 MDHEN and CDR2 SYDVKM. The junction had 7 bases not matched to a gene; V was cut back by 5 bases and J by 3 bases. CDR3 protein: CASSEGLAKGYEQYF. The CDR3, as DNA: TGTGCCAGCAGTGAGGGACTAGCGAAAGGCTACGAGCAGTACTTC.

The chain has TRBV9 and TRBJ2-2; tentative D call: TRBD2 (6 bases). The CDR3 is 15 amino acids. The germline gives CDR1 SGDLS, CDR2 YYNGEE. Trimming removed 4 bases from V and 6 bases from J, with 16 bases in between. CDR3 sequence reads: CASSRDSSVSGELFF. The CDR3 DNA follows: TGTGCCAGCAGCCGGGACTCATCGGTATCCGGGGAGCTGTTTTTT.

The chain is built from TRBV6-5 and TRBJ2-1; 10 bases agree with TRBD2. The CDR3 length is 15 residues. Per the germline V gene, CDR1 is MNHEY and CDR2 is SVGAGI. V was clipped by 8 bases and J by 8 bases; unmatched bases: 12. The CDR3 region is CASQVLLTSGYEQFF. The CDR3 DNA reads TGTGCCAGCCAAGTCCTCTTGACTAGCGGGTATGAGCAGTTCTTC.

On this clone: At one of its ends the junction is not consistent with the germline gene, which may arise from a read error. This specimen includes other DNA sequences encoding the same CDR3. The chain links TRBV2 to TRBJ1-2, with 9 bases lining up with TRBD1. The CDR3 is made up of 15 amino acids. Germline values: CDR1 SNHLY, CDR2 FYNNEI. The CDR3 spells CASRRTGASNYGYTF. CDR3 sequence (DNA): TGTGCCAGCAGGAGGACAGGGGCCTCTAACTATGGCTATACCTTC.

The V call is TRBV4-1, the J call TRBJ2-7, with a possible D match to TRBD2 (5 bases). V dropped 0 bases and J dropped 6 bases, with 12 bases sitting between them. This CDR3 region has 14 residues. Germline loops: CDR1 MGHRA, CDR2 YSYEKL. The CDR3 loop reads CASSQDPGEGEQYF. The CDR3 DNA sequence: TGCGCCAGCAGCCAAGATCCTGGTGAGGGCGAGCAGTACTTC.

The genes are TRBV29-1 and TRBJ1-1; D uncertain. The CDR3 extends over 13 amino acids. Trimming removed 5 bases at V and 1 base at J, with 11 bases between. From germline, CDR1 is SQVTM and CDR2 ANQGSEA. The CDR3 loop reads CSVLPQENTEAFF. The CDR3 bases are TGCAGCGTTCTCCCTCAGGAGAACACTGAAGCTTTCTTT.

Here the CDR3 reads CASSPPQGATEAFF. CDR3 in DNA: TGTGCCAGCTCACCACCACAGGGGGCCACTGAAGCTTTCTTT. The chain recombines TRBV18 with TRBJ1-1; 9 positions agree with TRBD1. Losses at the gene ends were 0 bases for V and 4 bases for J; bases not matched to a gene: 0. Germline CDR1 is KGHSH and CDR2 is LQKENI. The CDR3 is 14 residues long.

In this sample, this clone turned up a few times. The CDR3 protein is CASSSTAGTGETQYF. The DNA for the CDR3 is TGTGCCAGCAGTAGTACGGCGGGGACCGGTGAGACCCAGTACTTC. This chain uses TRBV5-6 with TRBJ2-5; the D gene is possibly TRBD2 (6 bases). CDR1 and CDR2 from the germline V gene are SGHDT and YYEEEE. The CDR3 spans 15 residues. V lost 5 bases, J lost 5 bases, and 19 bases lay in between.

The V and J genes are TRBV13 and TRBJ2-3; 14 bases fit TRBD2. The V gene's germline CDR1 is PRHDT and CDR2 FYEKMQ (reference sequence). The CDR3 contains 19 residues. V shed 1 base and J 10 bases; nucleotides not matched to a gene: 16. CDR3 loop: CASSLEGTSGSPTGEPQYF. CDR3 bases: TGTGCCAGCAGCTTAGAGGGGACTAGCGGGAGTCCCACCGGGGAGCCGCAGTATTTT.

The chain carries TRBV27 and TRBJ1-5; TRBD1 aligns across 9 bases. The CDR3 consists of 13 residues. After removal of 5 bases from V and 7 bases from J, the junction contained 3 bases not matched to a gene. Looked up from germline, CDR1 is MNHEY and CDR2 is SMNVEV (reference sequence). CDR3 coding DNA: TGTGCCAGCAGTGGGACAGGGAGGCAGCCCCAGCATTTT. Protein product: CASSGTGRQPQHF.

V usage is TRBV4-2 and J usage is TRBJ2-5; 11 positions match TRBD2. The CDR3 has 15 residues. V trimming: 3 bases; J trimming: 3 bases; junction bases outside the gene matches: 3. The germline V gene has CDR1 LGHNA and CDR2 YNFKEQ. The CDR3 protein is CASSQVAGGEETQYF. CDR3 nucleotide sequence: TGTGCCAGCAGCCAGGTAGCGGGAGGGGAAGAGACCCAGTACTTC.

As for this clone: Within the sample, other DNA sequences also encode this same CDR3. J is TRBJ2-5 and V is TRBV6-5, with D perhaps matching TRBD1 (6 bases). The germline CDR1 and CDR2 sequences are MNHEY and SVGAGI. This CDR3 contains 13 residues. The ends were cut back, 2 bases at V and 4 bases at J, with 8 bases in the middle. CDR3 sequence: CASSYTGRETQYF. The CDR3 DNA is TGTGCCAGCAGTTACACAGGGAGAGAGACCCAGTACTTC.

The chain joins TRBV11-2 to TRBJ2-7, with D possibly matching TRBD2 (6 bases). Deletions cut 3 bases from V and 1 base from J, with 13 bases between. CDR3 length: 15 amino acids. Germline assignment: CDR1 SGHAT and CDR2 FQNNGV. As DNA, the CDR3 is TGTGCCAGCAGCTTTGCCGGGAGTGGATCCTACGAGCAGTACTTC. This gives the protein CASSFAGSGSYEQYF.